This TCR beta chain is drawn from a study of early T cells in non-severe SARS-CoV-2 infection. Using its own MiXCR run on the 5' RACE reads, TCRdb lists one record per CDR3 protein. The sample records tens of thousands of distinct CDR3 sequences, approximately 14% being singletons. This clonotype was detected only a few times. This CDR3 comprises 13 residues. Per germline, CDR1 SGHVS and CDR2 FQNEAQ. The V and J ends lost 5 bases and 4 bases respectively, with 11 bases between them. The specimen was whole blood, collected at baseline. This chain connects TRBV7-8 to TRBJ1-1, with D perhaps TRBD1 (5 bases). The clonotype comes from an adult who was a healthcare worker with PCR-confirmed SARS-CoV-2 infection or an uninfected control (not recorded which). Here the CDR3 reads CASSQYGGTEAFF. The CDR3 nucleotides are TGTGCCAGCAGCCAATATGGGGGCACTGAAGCTTTCTTT.